The 29 T cell receptor beta chains presented below share a single source sample, sequenced in a study of control samples from healthy donors and cancer patients. Profiled with immunoSEQ multiplex PCR; TCRdb holds only in-frame clones, not every one. Counted here are about 130,000 clones, roughly 94% occurring once; the ten biggest clones make up approximately 15%. The material sequenced was PBMCs. These receptors were taken from a man aged 60 to 69 with colorectal cancer.

The chain employs TRBV9 and TRBJ2-3; 9 bases line up with TRBD2. This CDR3 comprises 17 residues. CDR1 is SGDLS and CDR2 is YYNGEE in the germline V gene. The J segment lost 2 bases and the V segment lost 0 bases, leaving 7 bases of the junction unmatched. Here the CDR3 reads CASSVGVAGVSTDTQYF. CDR3 coding DNA: TGTGCCAGCAGCGTAGGTGTAGCGGGGGTGTCCACAGATACGCAGTATTTT.

The chain links TRBV7-8 to TRBJ2-7; 9 bases align to TRBD1. CDR3 length equals 14 residues. CDR1 and CDR2 from the germline V gene are SGHVS and FQNEAQ. The V and J ends lost 4 bases and 2 bases, in that order; junction bases with no gene match: 3. The CDR3 loop is CASSSGTGPYEQYF. DNA for the CDR3: TGTGCCAGCAGCTCCGGGACAGGGCCCTACGAGCAGTACTTC.

This chain links TRBV30 with TRBJ1-1, with TRBD1 matching over 7 bases. The CDR3 covers 13 residues. V trimming: 3 bases; J trimming: 11 bases; junction bases outside the gene matches: 12. CDR1 is GTSNPN and CDR2 is SVGIG in the germline V gene (reference sequence). This chain's CDR3 is CAWSRQGGVWAFF. The CDR3 DNA reads TGTGCCTGGAGCCGACAGGGCGGGGTTTGGGCTTTCTTT.

V is TRBV6-5 and J is TRBJ2-2, with a possible D match to TRBD1 (6 bases). The ends were cut back, 6 bases at V and 3 bases at J, with 14 bases in the middle. The CDR3 runs 15 residues. The V gene's germline CDR1 is MNHEY and CDR2 SVGAGI. CDR3 residues: CASRSGTQYTGELFF. The CDR3 nucleotides are TGTGCCAGCAGATCCGGGACACAGTACACCGGGGAGCTGTTTTTT.

This clone occurred once. The rearrangement uses TRBV12-3 or TRBV12-4 and TRBJ2-7, with D possibly being TRBD1 or TRBD2 (5 bases each). CDR3 size: 13 residues. V was clipped by 6 bases and J by 2 bases, with 11 bases between them. CDR3: CASSTGRAYEQYF. The CDR3 DNA reads as TGTGCCAGCAGCACGGGACGAGCCTACGAGCAGTACTTC.

This rearrangement joins TRBV6-5 to TRBJ1-6; 7 nucleotides agree with TRBD1. CDR3 length: 14 amino acids. V dropped 8 bases and J dropped 9; count of bases not matched to a gene: 10. Germline V gene lookup returns CDR1 MNHEY and CDR2 SVGAGI. Here the CDR3 DNA reads TGTGCCAGCGAGTTGGCAGGGGGACGTTCACCCCTCCACTTT. As protein: CASELAGGRSPLHF.

The gene calls are TRBV5-1 and TRBJ1-1; 7 bases are shared with TRBD1. Germline-derived CDR1 and CDR2 are SGHRS and YFSETQ. This CDR3 spans 15 amino acids. V lost 6 bases and J lost 1; bases outside the gene matches: 9. CDR3 sequence (DNA): TGCGCCAGCAACCCCCAGGCAGGGGGGAACACTGAAGCTTTCTTT. This encodes CASNPQAGGNTEAFF.

The V call is TRBV27, the J call TRBJ2-7; D is uncertain. The CDR3 extends over 13 amino acids. V was clipped by 2 bases and J by 2 bases, with 7 bases between them. The germline gives CDR1 MNHEY, CDR2 SMNVEV (reference sequence). The CDR3 bases are TGTGCCAGCAGTTTAGGCAGAGCCTACGAGCAGTACTTC. Protein: CASSLGRAYEQYF.

This chain joins TRBV7-9 and TRBJ2-7; 12 bases agree with TRBD2. The junction had 9 bases not matched to a gene; V was cut back by 1 base and J by 2 bases. Germline lookup yields CDR1 SEHNR and CDR2 FQNEAQ (reference sequence). The length of the CDR3 is 18 residues. The CDR3 bases are TGTGCCAGCAGCTTAGGGGGTAGTCGGACTAGCGGGGCCTACGAGCAGTACTTC. Translating it yields CASSLGGSRTSGAYEQYF.

The J gene is TRBJ2-5, the V gene TRBV29-1; 7 bases match TRBD2. Germline V lookup: CDR1 SQVTM, CDR2 ANQGSEA. V dropped 6 bases and J dropped 5; count of bases not matched to a gene: 9. The CDR3 runs to 13 residues. In nucleotides, the CDR3 is TGCAGCGTCCGAACGAGGGGAGGGGAGACCCAGTACTTC. This sequence encodes CSVRTRGGETQYF.

The V gene is TRBV5-1, the J gene TRBJ2-4; TRBD2 matches 7 bases. Germline-derived CDR1 and CDR2 are SGHRS and YFSETQ. Germline trimming cut 0 bases from V and 8 bases from J; bases unmatched to any gene: 5. The CDR3 runs to 14 residues. CDR3 sequence reads: CASSLGGGRDIQYF. CDR3 sequence (DNA): TGCGCCAGCAGCTTGGGAGGAGGGAGGGACATTCAGTACTTC.

The rearrangement joins TRBV25-1 to TRBJ1-2, with D maybe TRBD1 (5 bases). V was trimmed by 1 base and J by 8 bases, leaving 14 bases between them. The CDR3 covers 14 residues. Per germline, CDR1 MGHDK and CDR2 SYGVNS. The CDR3 protein is CASSEWAGRQGYTF. The DNA of the CDR3 is TGTGCCAGCAGTGAATGGGCAGGGCGGCAAGGCTACACCTTC.

The chain uses TRBV18 and TRBJ1-5, with 8 nucleotides matching TRBD1. Trimming at V came to 2 bases and at J to 6 bases, leaving 3 bases not matched to a gene. Germline V CDR1 and CDR2: KGHSH, LQKENI. This CDR3 has 14 amino acids. For the CDR3, the DNA is TGTGCCAGCTCACCAGGACAGGGAGGTCAGCCCCAGCATTTT. Protein sequence: CASSPGQGGQPQHF.

The V gene is TRBV10-3, the J gene TRBJ2-1; unclear D gene. Looked up from germline, CDR1 is ENHRY and CDR2 is SYGVKD. This CDR3 spans 13 amino acids. Trimming cost V 0 bases and J 6 bases, with 6 bases left between them. The CDR3 DNA reads TGTGCCATCAGTGAGTCGATGATCAATGAGCAGTTCTTC. Residues: CAISESMINEQFF.

This sequence joins TRBV9 and TRBJ1-1; weak D call: TRBD1 (6 bases). The CDR3 is made up of 16 amino acids. Germline-derived CDR1 and CDR2 are SGDLS and YYNGEE. V lost 0 bases, J lost 1 base, and 13 bases lay in between. CDR3 sequence: CASSVAEVTGNTEAFF. The DNA for the CDR3 is TGTGCCAGCAGCGTAGCGGAGGTGACAGGGAACACTGAAGCTTTCTTT. Supplemented by reference TRBV9 and TRBJ1-1, the full variable domain reads DSGVTQTPKHLITATGQRVTLRCSPRSGDLSVYWYQQSLDQGLQFLIQYYNGEERAKGNILERFSAQQFPDLHSELNLSSLELGDSALYFCASSVAEVTGNTEAFFGQGTRLTVV.

V usage is TRBV6-5 and J usage is TRBJ2-7; the D gene is possibly TRBD1 (6 bases). The ends were cut back, 7 bases at V and 2 bases at J, with 15 bases in the middle. Per the germline V gene, CDR1 is MNHEY and CDR2 is SVGAGI. This CDR3 contains 14 residues. The CDR3 here is CASTRRGITYEQYF. The CDR3 DNA reads TGTGCCAGCACTCGAAGGGGGATTACCTACGAGCAGTACTTC.

The chain uses TRBV29-1 and TRBJ1-2, with TRBD1 matching over 7 bases. J was trimmed by 4 bases and V by 4 bases; bases with no gene match: 3. Germline V gene data show CDR1 as SQVTM and CDR2 as ANQGSEA. This CDR3 comprises 12 residues. CDR3 nucleotide sequence: TGCAGCGTTGGACAGGGCGGCTATGGCTACACCTTC. Translating gives CSVGQGGYGYTF.

The chain employs TRBV3-1 (or the pseudogene TRBV3-2) and TRBJ1-1, with 7 nucleotides matching TRBD1. Germline V lookup: CDR1 LGHDT, CDR2 YNNKEL (reference sequence). The V segment lost 3 bases and the J segment 2 bases; nucleotides outside the gene matches: 6. The CDR3 sequence is 15 residues long. The CDR3, as DNA: TGTGCCAGCAGCCATGGGGACAGCTCAAACACTGAAGCTTTCTTT. As protein: CASSHGDSSNTEAFF.

The J gene is TRBJ2-2, the V gene TRBV19; D remains ambiguous. CDR1 and CDR2 from the germline V gene are LNHDA and SQIVND (reference sequence). Trimming stripped 6 bases from V and 3 bases from J, with 5 bases between. The CDR3 contains 12 residues. DNA for the CDR3: TGTGCCAGTAGGTGGGACACCGGGGAGCTGTTTTTT. Amino acids: CASRWDTGELFF.

In its sample, this clone was seen a few times. The chain recombines TRBV5-1 with TRBJ2-6; D might be TRBD1 (6 bases). V was trimmed by 7 bases and J by 0 bases, leaving 11 bases between them. The CDR3 loop spans 15 amino acids. CDR1 is SGHRS, CDR2 YFSETQ, per germline. This CDR3 reads CASRTDLSGANVLTF. DNA for the CDR3: TGCGCCAGCCGGACAGACCTCTCTGGGGCCAACGTCCTGACTTTC.

The chain recombines TRBV27 with TRBJ2-5; D possibly corresponds to TRBD1 (5 bases). This CDR3 comprises 14 residues. V was clipped by 5 bases and J by 3 bases, with 13 bases between them. Germline CDR1 is MNHEY and CDR2 is SMNVEV (reference sequence). DNA of the CDR3: TGTGCCAGCAGTCCTCCACAGGCGAAAGAGACCCAGTACTTC. This gives the protein CASSPPQAKETQYF.

The chain joins TRBV5-1 to TRBJ2-1; 10 bases match TRBD1. Germline V gene sequence: CDR1 SGHRS, CDR2 YFSETQ. J lost 7 bases, V lost 0 bases, and 10 bases had no gene match. The CDR3 covers 17 residues. In nucleotides, the CDR3 is TGCGCCAGCAGCTTGGCCGGCGGGACAGGGGACAATAATGAGCAGTTCTTC. Protein product: CASSLAGGTGDNNEQFF.

The genes are TRBV7-9 and TRBJ2-2; D is unresolved. Germline V CDR1 and CDR2: SEHNR, FQNEAQ (reference sequence). Trimming removed 8 bases from V and 1 base from J, with 11 bases in between. CDR3 length equals 14 residues. The CDR3 region has the DNA TGTGCCAGCGGACGGGCCCTGAACACCGGGGAGCTGTTTTTT. Translating it yields CASGRALNTGELFF.

The chain is built from TRBV30 and TRBJ1-2; 7 bases map to TRBD1. Trimming took 5 bases from V and 7 from J; bases not matched to a gene: 7. The germline gives CDR1 GTSNPN, CDR2 SVGIG (reference sequence). The CDR3 has 12 residues. This CDR3 is CAWGGQEIGYTF. Here the CDR3 DNA reads TGTGCCTGGGGAGGACAGGAAATTGGCTACACCTTC.

J is TRBJ2-7 and V is TRBV19; no clear D gene. The CDR3 has 15 residues. V shed 1 base and J shed 3 bases, with 13 bases lying between them. Looked up from germline, CDR1 is LNHDA and CDR2 is SQIVND (reference sequence). The CDR3 here is CASSIASQSRYEQYF. The CDR3 DNA reads TGTGCCAGTAGTATAGCGTCCCAGAGCCGCTACGAGCAGTACTTC.

The rearrangement uses TRBV7-2 and TRBJ2-7; 10 bases map to TRBD2. Losses at the gene ends were 4 bases for V and 6 bases for J; bases not matched to a gene: 6. The CDR3 has 14 amino acids. CDR1 and CDR2 (germline): SGHTA, FQGNSA. CDR3 DNA sequence: TGTGCCAGCAGCTCCAGCGGGGGGGGAAGCGAGCAGTACTTC. Amino acids: CASSSSGGGSEQYF.

The V gene is TRBV2, the J gene TRBJ1-2, with D tentatively TRBD1 (6 bases). Trimming cost V 4 bases and J 7 bases, with 13 bases left between them. The germline V gene has CDR1 SNHLY and CDR2 FYNNEI. This CDR3 has 13 amino acids. DNA for the CDR3: TGTGCCAGCAGTGGGGAGTCAGGGGTTGGCTACACCTTC. Its protein product is CASSGESGVGYTF.

This chain connects TRBV14 to TRBJ2-3, with 10 bases matching TRBD2. The CDR3 extends over 17 amino acids. CDR1 and CDR2 (germline): SGHDN, FVKESK. The V and J ends lost 0 bases and 3 bases, in that order; junction bases with no gene match: 6. The CDR3 loop reads CASSQERASGGTDTQYF. The CDR3 coding sequence is TGTGCCAGCAGCCAAGAACGGGCTAGCGGGGGTACAGATACGCAGTATTTT. Full variable domain (outside the CDR3, taken from reference TRBV14 and TRBJ2-3): EAGVTQFPSHSVIEKGQTVTLRCDPISGHDNLYWYRRVMGKEIKFLLHFVKESKQDESGMPNNRFLAERTGGTYSTLKVQPAELEDSGVYFCASSQERASGGTDTQYFGPGTRLTVL.

The chain recombines TRBV5-1 with TRBJ2-7; TRBD2 aligns across 10 bases. The germline V gene has CDR1 SGHRS and CDR2 YFSETQ. With 0 bases clipped from V and 2 bases from J, the junction kept 11 bases outside the gene matches. There are 18 residues in the CDR3. Written as DNA, the CDR3 is TGCGCCAGCAGCTTGGCCACGACTAGCGGGTACACTACCTACGAGCAGTACTTC. Amino acids: CASSLATTSGYTTYEQYF.